The 32 T cell receptor beta chains presented below share a single source sample, sequenced in a study of T cell repertoires in cytomegalovirus infection. TCRdb called the reads again in MiXCR, with one record for every CDR3 protein. The sample has 500,000 or so distinct CDR3 sequences, 16% seen once. The sequencing sample was made of CD8+ T cells from PBMCs. The receptors stem from a human donor in good health (CMV status not recorded). Some clones in this sample may be carry-over from other donors' samples.

This clonotype was seen ten or more times. V usage is TRBV7-9 and J usage is TRBJ2-7; 11 nucleotides align to TRBD1. Germline values: CDR1 SEHNR, CDR2 FQNEAQ (reference sequence). J was trimmed by 5 bases and V by 5 bases; bases with no gene match: 11. The CDR3 covers 16 residues. For the CDR3, the DNA is TGTGCCAGCAGCCCCTTCCCTGGGACAGGGGGACACGAGCAGTACTTC. Translated: CASSPFPGTGGHEQYF.

In this sample, this clonotype turned up a few times. V gene TRBV6-4 combines with J gene TRBJ2-3; 13 bases map to TRBD2. This CDR3 region has 15 residues. The V and J ends lost 6 bases and 4 bases, in that order; junction bases with no gene match: 4. The V gene's germline CDR1 is MRHNA and CDR2 SNTAGT. CDR3 nucleotide sequence: TGTGCCAGCAGCCCGGGACTAGCGGGATCAGATACGCAGTATTTT. Residues: CASSPGLAGSDTQYF.

This clonotype was observed many times. The chain joins TRBV12-3 or TRBV12-4 to TRBJ1-2; possible D gene TRBD1, 6 bases. CDR3 size: 14 residues. The V and J ends lost 8 bases and 5 bases respectively, with 18 bases between them. The CDR3 region is CASLGAGALYGYTF. CDR3 bases: TGTGCCAGCTTGGGGGCAGGGGCACTTTATGGCTACACCTTC.

V gene TRBV27 combines with J gene TRBJ2-7; TRBD2 matches 13 bases. Trimming removed 5 bases from V and 7 bases from J; junction bases left unmatched: 8. This CDR3 has 15 residues. Germline V gives CDR1 MNHEY, CDR2 SMNVEV (reference sequence). The CDR3 sequence is CASSPGTSGNFEQYF. For the CDR3, the DNA is TGTGCCAGCAGTCCGGGGACTAGCGGGAACTTTGAGCAGTACTTC.

This chain uses TRBV25-1 with TRBJ1-6, with D possibly being TRBD1 (6 bases). The CDR3 is 15 amino acids. V lost 6 bases, J lost 4 bases, and 13 bases lay in between. CDR1 and CDR2 from the germline V gene are MGHDK and SYGVNS. CDR3 protein: CASSDRSPYNSPLHF. CDR3 nucleotides: TGTGCCAGCAGCGACAGGTCTCCTTATAATTCACCCCTCCACTTT. The full variable domain, rest sourced from reference TRBV25-1 and TRBJ1-6, is EADIYQTPRYLVIGTGKKITLECSQTMGHDKMYWYQQDPGMELHLIHYSYGVNSTEKGDLSSESTVSRIRTEHFPLTLESARPSHTSQYLCASSDRSPYNSPLHFGNGTRLTVT.

This clonotype was detected a few times. The J gene is TRBJ2-2, the V gene TRBV29-1, with a tentative D call TRBD1 (7 bases). Germline V lookup: CDR1 SQVTM, CDR2 ANQGSEA. V was trimmed by 2 bases and J by 4 bases, leaving 11 bases between them. This CDR3 has 14 residues. The CDR3 spells CSVEQGGVTGELFF. The CDR3 nucleotides are TGCAGCGTTGAACAGGGGGGAGTCACCGGGGAGCTGTTTTTT.

This clonotype came up a few times. The chain combines TRBV12-5 with TRBJ1-2; D is uncertain. Trimming took off 4 bases at V and 8 bases at J, with 14 bases between the two ends. CDR1 is LGHNT, CDR2 FRNRAP, per germline. The CDR3 has 13 residues. In DNA form, the CDR3 reads TGTGCTAGTGGTTCTCTGGACCGGACGGGCTACACCTTC. Translated: CASGSLDRTGYTF.

Turning to this clonotype: A much larger clone sits a single nucleotide away, making a read error possible. This chain connects TRBV11-2 to TRBJ2-1, with 7 nucleotides matching TRBD1. The ends lost 7 bases at V and 0 bases at J; junction bases unmatched: 6. Germline CDR1 is SGHAT and CDR2 is FQNNGV. CDR3 length: 15 residues. The DNA of the CDR3 is TGTGCCAGCAACCGTAACAGGGGCTCCTACAATGAGCAGTTCTTC. Protein: CASNRNRGSYNEQFF.

This clonotype has more than one count but fewer than ten. The genes are TRBV6-5 and TRBJ1-5; TRBD1 matches 11 bases. This CDR3 has 16 amino acids. The ends lost 5 bases at V and 5 bases at J; junction bases unmatched: 8. CDR1 is MNHEY, CDR2 SVGAGI, per germline. For the CDR3, the DNA is TGTGCCAGCAGTCCCCATCGGACAGGGGGCGATCAGCCCCAGCATTTT. Its protein is CASSPHRTGGDQPQHF.

The CDR3 bases are TGTGCCAGCAGTTTTGAACAGGGTGGTCACTATGGCTACACCTTC. Translating gives CASSFEQGGHYGYTF. This chain uses TRBV27 with TRBJ1-2; possibly TRBD1 for D (6 bases). The CDR3 consists of 15 residues. Germline-derived CDR1 and CDR2 are MNHEY and SMNVEV (reference sequence). V was trimmed by 3 bases and J by 3 bases, leaving 14 bases between them.

The table lists this clonotype with a few counts. The chain joins TRBV7-6 to TRBJ2-3, with D possibly matching TRBD1 (6 bases). The CDR3 has 16 residues. V was shortened by 5 bases and J by 6 bases, with 21 bases between the two germline ends. Per the germline V gene, CDR1 is SGHVS and CDR2 is FNYEAQ. The CDR3 region is CASSPRDNGLWDTQYF. Here the CDR3 DNA reads TGTGCCAGCAGCCCCCGGGACAACGGCCTTTGGGATACGCAGTATTTT.

V gene TRBV7-9 combines with J gene TRBJ2-5, with a tentative D call TRBD2 (5 bases). V was pared by 0 bases and J by 2 bases, with 13 bases between. Germline V gene lookup returns CDR1 SEHNR and CDR2 FQNEAQ (reference sequence). The CDR3 runs to 16 residues. The CDR3 here is CASSLAWGEGQETQYF. The CDR3 nucleotides read TGTGCCAGCAGCTTAGCGTGGGGAGAAGGGCAAGAGACCCAGTACTTC.

J is TRBJ1-6 and V is TRBV20-1; 8 nucleotides agree with TRBD1. The CDR3 is made up of 14 amino acids. With 3 bases clipped from V and 9 bases from J, the junction kept 7 bases outside the gene matches. In germline, CDR1 is DFQATT, CDR2 SNEGSKA (reference sequence). The CDR3 nucleotides are TGCAGTGCTAGCCCAGGGGGCAGGGGTTCACCCCTCCACTTT. Residues: CSASPGGRGSPLHF.

This clonotype was observed a few times. The chain recombines TRBV5-4 with TRBJ2-7; 12 bases are a match to TRBD2. CDR1 SGHNT and CDR2 YYREEE come from the germline V gene (reference sequence). CDR3 length equals 15 residues. V was clipped by 2 bases and J by 4 bases; unmatched bases: 4. CDR3 sequence reads: CASSFLAGGVYEQYF. The CDR3 nucleotides read TGTGCCAGCAGCTTCCTAGCGGGAGGGGTATACGAGCAGTACTTC.

This clonotype was counted at least ten times. V usage is TRBV28 and J usage is TRBJ2-1, with D unresolved. This CDR3 comprises 16 residues. Per germline, CDR1 MDHEN and CDR2 SYDVKM. V was pared by 5 bases and J by 5 bases, with 19 bases between. DNA of the CDR3: TGTGCCAGCAGTCCCGCGGCAACCGGCATTAACAATGAGCAGTTCTTC. Amino acids: CASSPAATGINNEQFF.

This clonotype occurred many times. The rearrangement uses TRBV11-3 and TRBJ2-4, with D perhaps given as TRBD1 or TRBD2 (6 bases each). The V gene's germline CDR1 is SGHNT and CDR2 YENEEA. V lost 1 base to trimming and J lost 9 bases, with 13 bases between them. This CDR3 contains 14 residues. CDR3 in amino acids: CASSLAGASGIQYF. CDR3 nucleotides: TGTGCCAGCAGCTTAGCGGGGGCCTCGGGCATTCAGTACTTC.

This clonotype was counted ten times or more. The chain recombines TRBV7-6 with TRBJ2-1, with 7 bases fitting TRBD2. The CDR3 is 15 residues long. The V segment lost 0 bases and the J segment 5 bases; nucleotides outside the gene matches: 4. Germline-derived CDR1 and CDR2 are SGHVS and FNYEAQ. The CDR3 loop reads CASSLARDYNNEQFF. Written as DNA, the CDR3 is TGTGCCAGCAGCTTAGCTCGGGACTACAACAATGAGCAGTTCTTC. Drawing the rest from reference TRBV7-6 and TRBJ2-1, the complete variable domain is GAGVSQSPRYKVTKRGQDVALRCDPISGHVSLYWYRQALGQGPEFLTYFNYEAQQDKSGLPNDRFSAERPEGSISTLTIQRTEQRDSAMYRCASSLARDYNNEQFFGPGTRLTVL.

This clonotype was picked up a small number of times. The CDR3 spells CATHLRGFAEQYF. DNA of the CDR3: TGTGCCACCCACCTCCGGGGATTCGCCGAGCAGTACTTC. The chain combines TRBV6-2 or TRBV6-3 with TRBJ2-7, with a possible D match to TRBD2 (5 bases). Per germline, CDR1 MNHEY and CDR2 SVGEGT. V was shortened by 10 bases and J by 6 bases, with 19 bases between the two germline ends. The CDR3 contains 13 residues.

The CDR3 spells CASSTGTGAGYTF. The CDR3 DNA reads TGTGCCAGCAGCACGGGGACAGGGGCTGGCTACACCTTC. V usage is TRBV5-6 and J usage is TRBJ1-2, with 10 bases matching TRBD1. After removal of 4 bases from V and 7 bases from J, the junction contained 4 bases not matched to a gene. This CDR3 is 13 amino acids long. Germline V lookup: CDR1 SGHDT, CDR2 YYEEEE.

This clonotype was observed at least ten times. The V call is TRBV6-6, the J call TRBJ2-6, with 7 bases lining up with TRBD1. The CDR3 runs to 19 residues. Germline assignment: CDR1 MNHNY and CDR2 SVGAGI (reference sequence). Losses at the gene ends were 6 bases for V and 2 bases for J; bases not matched to a gene: 16. In nucleotides, the CDR3 is TGTGCCAGCAGCATAAATCAGGGGGTTGGAGTCGCTGGGGCCAACGTCCTGACTTTC. Translated, it gives CASSINQGVGVAGANVLTF.

This clonotype appeared a single time. The CDR3 carries no conserved terminal phenylalanine or tryptophan, so it likely arises from a read error. The chain joins TRBV6-2 or TRBV6-3 to TRBJ2-7, with 11 positions matching TRBD2. Germline lookup yields CDR1 MNHEY and CDR2 SVGEGT. The V gene end was trimmed by 10 bases and the J gene end by 2 bases; junction bases not matched to a gene: 13. This CDR3 comprises 16 residues. The CDR3 DNA sequence: TGTGCCACCCTACTGACTAGCGGGACGGTCCCCTACGAGCAGTACTTA. Translation gives CATLLTSGTVPYEQYL.

There are many counts of this clonotype. The chain couples TRBV7-9 to TRBJ2-7; TRBD2 might be the D (6 bases). CDR3 size: 14 residues. Per germline, CDR1 SEHNR and CDR2 FQNEAQ (reference sequence). Trimming stripped 5 bases from V and 3 bases from J, with 14 bases between. CDR3 nucleotides: TGTGCCAGCAGCGCCCGACTAGACGGCTACGAGCAGTACTTC. This encodes CASSARLDGYEQYF.

This clonotype was seen at least ten times. J is TRBJ2-2 and V is TRBV7-9; D possibly corresponds to TRBD1 (6 bases). The CDR3 is 13 amino acids. Trimming stripped 4 bases from V and 5 bases from J, with 8 bases between. Per germline, CDR1 SEHNR and CDR2 FQNEAQ (reference sequence). CDR3 DNA: TGTGCCAGCAGCTCCAGGGGAACCGGGGAGCTGTTTTTT. Its protein is CASSSRGTGELFF.

This clonotype has just a few counts. V and J are TRBV28 and TRBJ2-7; a weak D match, TRBD2 (5 bases). The CDR3 is 15 amino acids. Germline CDR1 reads MDHEN; CDR2 reads SYDVKM. With 4 bases removed from V and 0 bases from J, the gap between germline ends came to 13 bases. The CDR3 DNA is TGTGCCAGCAGTTCGGTGACGGGGAGCTCCTACGAGCAGTACTTC. Translated: CASSSVTGSSYEQYF.

The sample holds many counts of this clonotype. V gene TRBV4-2 combines with J gene TRBJ2-1; 11 bases line up with TRBD1. CDR3 size: 16 residues. Germline CDR1 LGHNA, CDR2 YNFKEQ. V was pared by 0 bases and J by 3 bases, with 1 base of the junction left unmatched. The CDR3 loop reads CASSQDGTGGYNEQFF. CDR3 in DNA: TGTGCCAGCAGCCAAGATGGGACAGGGGGCTACAATGAGCAGTTCTTC.

This chain links TRBV28 with TRBJ2-7; TRBD2 might be the D (5 bases). Trimming cost V 5 bases and J 2 bases, with 13 bases left between them. There are 14 residues in the CDR3. From germline, CDR1 is MDHEN and CDR2 SYDVKM. In DNA, the CDR3 is TGTGCCAGCAGTCCCCCGGGGAACACCTACGAGCAGTACTTC. It is translated as CASSPPGNTYEQYF.

The sample holds many counts of this clonotype. The chain recombines TRBV6-5 with TRBJ2-5; D ambiguous. The V end was cut by 2 bases, the J end by 7 bases, with 8 bases between. CDR3 size: 12 residues. CDR1 is MNHEY, CDR2 SVGAGI, per germline. DNA for the CDR3: TGTGCCAGCAGTTACGCTGAAGGGACCCAGTACTTC. Translation gives CASSYAEGTQYF.

The sample holds many counts of this clonotype. The chain links TRBV7-3 to TRBJ2-1; D possibly corresponds to TRBD2 (6 bases). The CDR3 loop spans 14 amino acids. V shed 4 bases and J shed 8 bases, with 15 bases lying between them. Germline V gives CDR1 SGHTA, CDR2 FQGTGA. CDR3 residues: CASSSGTSQDEQFF. CDR3 nucleotides: TGTGCCAGCAGCTCGGGGACTTCACAAGATGAGCAGTTCTTC.

This clonotype was recorded at least ten times. The genes are TRBV7-6 and TRBJ1-4; D unresolved. Trimming cost V 5 bases and J 8 bases, with 21 bases left between them. Germline-derived CDR1 and CDR2 are SGHVS and FNYEAQ. This CDR3 spans 16 amino acids. CDR3 bases: TGTGCCAGCAGCCCGCGAGCGGGTTCGGCGCTCGAAAAACTGTTTTTT. Amino acids: CASSPRAGSALEKLFF.

This clonotype has more than one count but fewer than ten. The chain links TRBV13 to TRBJ2-1; D remains ambiguous. Trimming took off 4 bases at V and 7 bases at J, with 8 bases between the two ends. Looked up from germline, CDR1 is PRHDT and CDR2 is FYEKMQ (reference sequence). This CDR3 contains 12 residues. CDR3 sequence (DNA): TGTGCCAGCAGCTCCTGGAAGAATGAGCAGTTCTTC. Its protein is CASSSWKNEQFF.

This clonotype was seen repeatedly, ten times or more. This sequence joins TRBV12-3 or TRBV12-4 and TRBJ2-6; 9 bases are shared with TRBD1. The CDR3 totals 18 residues. V gave up 6 bases and J gave up 0 bases; unmatched junction bases: 9. The CDR3 sequence is CASSYSGQGYSGANVLTF. Written as DNA, the CDR3 is TGTGCCAGCAGCTATTCGGGACAGGGATACTCTGGGGCCAACGTCCTGACTTTC.

This clonotype showed up many times. The J gene is TRBJ2-7, the V gene TRBV6-1; 7 bases fit TRBD1. Losses at the gene ends were 1 base for V and 4 bases for J; bases not matched to a gene: 7. This CDR3 spans 15 amino acids. Germline V CDR1 and CDR2: MNHNS, SASEGT. Written as DNA, the CDR3 is TGTGCCAGCAGTGAAGAAGTGACAGGGAGATACGAGCAGTACTTC. It specifies CASSEEVTGRYEQYF.